In this sample, the clone carrying this TCR beta chain turned up a few times. Its antigen is undetermined. These data originate in a study of CD8+ T cells in alopecia areata. Findings and caveats of the study: TCR sharing across patients was less clear than in mice, possibly HLA-related. Scalp clonality and expanded CD8+ clones among the top 100 were significantly decreased by tofacitinib.

RNA extraction was followed by reverse transcription into cDNA, which acted as the sequencing template. Some clones are missing from TCRdb's copy, which holds only in-frame ones; the method was immunoSEQ multiplex PCR. The sample contains around 200,000 clones, about 60% of which appear only once. Treatment meaning: oral pan-JAK inhibitor, 5-10 mg twice daily. The investigators collected lesional scalp punch biopsies and peripheral blood from alopecia areata patients. Separation by sorting yielded CD4+ and CD8+ T cells from PBMCs. Sequenced material: CD8+ T cells sorted from blood, taken at week 24, from a patient treated with tofacitinib. The clonotype comes from a human donor with alopecia areata.

The CDR3 DNA reads as TGCGCCAGCAGTCAATCGGATGAACAGGTCGAGTTCTACGAGCAGTACTTC. It encodes CASSQSDEQVEFYEQYF. The rearrangement links TRBV23-1 to TRBJ2-7; the D gene is possibly TRBD1 (5 bases). TRBV23-1 is an ORF; its function is uncertain. The CDR3 runs 17 residues. Trimming left V 0 bases short and J 3 bases short, with 18 bases between.